The 20 T cell receptor beta chains listed next were all sequenced from one sample in a study of T cell responses to AZD1222 COVID-19 vaccine. Method: immunoSEQ multiplex PCR; TCRdb's copy keeps in-frame clones and lacks some. This table has roughly 100,000 clones, just under 95% appearing once. Specimen: peripheral blood, collected on day 0 of AZD1222 vaccination. The receptors come from an adult in good health.

The CDR3 DNA follows: TGTGCCAGCACCCCTTGGGCAAGAAGCACAGATACGCAGTATTTT. It translates to CASTPWARSTDTQYF. The rearrangement links TRBV5-6 to TRBJ2-3; D ambiguous. Trimming left V 6 bases short and J 0 bases short, with 14 bases between. This CDR3 region has 15 residues. Germline V lookup: CDR1 SGHDT, CDR2 YYEEEE.

Worth noting for this clone: Compared with germline, one end of the junction differs, possibly owing to a read error. The V and J genes are TRBV7-9 and TRBJ1-1, with a tentative D call TRBD1 (6 bases). The CDR3 contains 15 residues. The germline V gene encodes CDR1 SEHNR and CDR2 FQNEAQ (reference sequence). This CDR3 reads CASSLGAGEVGSLEF. The CDR3 DNA follows: TGTGCCAGCAGCTTAGGGGCAGGGGAGGTCGGTAGTCTGGAGTTT.

V is TRBV5-4 and J is TRBJ2-1; unclear D gene. The length of the CDR3 is 13 residues. V was trimmed by 1 base and J by 9 bases, leaving 11 bases between them. CDR1 SGHNT and CDR2 YYREEE come from the germline V gene (reference sequence). DNA of the CDR3: TGTGCCAGCAGCTTGTTTGCGGCAGGTGAGCAGTTCTTC. Translating it yields CASSLFAAGEQFF.

This clone was observed once. The chain combines TRBV5-1 with TRBJ2-2; D gene uncertain. The CDR3 contains 15 residues. Trimming shortened V by 0 bases and J by 3 bases, and 9 bases separated the two germline ends. CDR1 is SGHRS and CDR2 is YFSETQ in the germline V gene. Here the CDR3 DNA reads TGCGCCAGCAGCTTGGCCGCTAGAGACACCGGGGAGCTGTTTTTT. It is translated as CASSLAARDTGELFF.

The chain uses TRBV18 and TRBJ1-1; no clear D. Germline CDR1 KGHSH, CDR2 LQKENI. Trimming took off 3 bases at V and 5 bases at J, with 10 bases between the two ends. This CDR3 contains 13 residues. The CDR3 protein is CASSPGPGTEAFF. The CDR3 DNA is TGTGCCAGCTCACCCGGGCCCGGGACTGAAGCTTTCTTT.

This clone came up once. The chain uses TRBV7-7 and TRBJ1-1; D gene uncertain. Trimming stripped 4 bases from V and 2 bases from J, with 11 bases between. Germline CDR1 and CDR2: SSHAT and FNYEAQ (reference sequence). The CDR3 runs 14 residues. CDR3: CASSSLAGNTEAFF. Here the CDR3 DNA reads TGTGCCAGCAGCTCCCTGGCCGGAAACACTGAAGCTTTCTTT.

The CDR3 sequence is CASSITDTQYF. The DNA for the CDR3 is TGTGCCAGCAGCATCACAGATACGCAGTATTTT. The chain recombines TRBV7-2 with TRBJ2-3, with unresolved D. V was pared by 5 bases and J by 2 bases, with 2 bases between. The V gene's germline CDR1 is SGHTA and CDR2 FQGNSA. The CDR3 runs to 11 residues.

CDR3 protein: CASSEGWVEKLFF. The CDR3, as DNA: TGTGCCAGCAGTGAAGGGTGGGTTGAAAAACTGTTTTTT. The V call is TRBV2, the J call TRBJ1-4; D is unresolved. From germline, CDR1 is SNHLY and CDR2 FYNNEI. CDR3 length: 13 residues. The ends were cut back, 1 base at V and 7 bases at J, with 7 bases in the middle.

The chain couples TRBV6-5 to TRBJ2-7; 8 positions agree with TRBD1. Germline assignment: CDR1 MNHEY and CDR2 SVGAGI. CDR3 size: 16 residues. The trim removed 4 bases at V and 4 bases at J, leaving 12 bases unmatched. The CDR3, as DNA: TGTGCCAGCAGTTCGCCCTGGACAGGGAGCTTATACGAGCAGTACTTC. It specifies CASSSPWTGSLYEQYF.

The chain recombines TRBV11-3 with TRBJ1-1; TRBD1 agrees at 9 bases. Germline trimming cut 5 bases from V and 12 bases from J; bases unmatched to any gene: 10. The CDR3 covers 13 residues. Per the germline V gene, CDR1 is SGHNT and CDR2 is YENEEA. CDR3 amino acids: CASSGHRGRRPFF. The CDR3, as DNA: TGTGCCAGCAGCGGACACAGGGGGCGCCGGCCTTTCTTT.

The chain links TRBV7-9 to TRBJ1-5, with D tentatively TRBD1 (6 bases). The germline V and J ends were trimmed by 1 base and 6 bases, with 13 bases remaining between them. This CDR3 has 15 amino acids. Germline V CDR1 and CDR2: SEHNR, FQNEAQ (reference sequence). CDR3 in DNA: TGTGCCAGCAGCTTAGGAACAGGGCTTGGTCAGCCCCAGCATTTT. Translation: CASSLGTGLGQPQHF.

The J gene is TRBJ2-3, the V gene TRBV4-3; D gene unclear. This CDR3 region has 15 residues. Per the germline V gene, CDR1 is LGHNA and CDR2 is YSLEER. V was cut by 0 bases and J by 3 bases, with 10 bases left in between. CDR3: CASSQDPFFTDTQYF. Written as DNA, the CDR3 is TGCGCCAGCAGCCAAGACCCCTTTTTTACAGATACGCAGTATTTT.

In DNA, the CDR3 is TGTGCCAGCAGCTTAGGTAACGGAAGGGAAGAGACCCAGTACTTC. This sequence encodes CASSLGNGREETQYF. V usage is TRBV7-2 and J usage is TRBJ2-5; D is unresolved. CDR3 length: 15 amino acids. V lost 1 base and J 3 bases, leaving 12 bases between the germline ends. CDR1 is SGHTA, CDR2 FQGNSA, per germline.

The chain links TRBV12-5 to TRBJ1-5; D possibly corresponds to TRBD1 (6 bases). CDR3 length: 14 residues. The V gene's germline CDR1 is LGHNT and CDR2 FRNRAP. Deletions cut 2 bases from V and 4 bases from J, with 9 bases between. The chain's CDR3 is CASGLTGMNQPQHF. CDR3 bases: TGTGCTAGTGGTTTGACAGGGATGAATCAGCCCCAGCATTTT.

This chain links TRBV5-6 with TRBJ2-1; D may correspond to TRBD1 or TRBD2 (5 bases each). V was clipped by 4 bases and J by 3 bases, with 17 bases between them. From germline, CDR1 is SGHDT and CDR2 YYEEEE. The CDR3 covers 16 residues. CDR3 sequence (DNA): TGTGCCAGCAGCGATGATTGGGGGAACTTCTACAATGAGCAGTTCTTC. Amino acids: CASSDDWGNFYNEQFF.

The J gene is TRBJ1-1, the V gene TRBV6-5; no definite D call. The CDR3 runs 14 residues. V shed 7 bases and J shed 0 bases, with 12 bases lying between them. CDR1 and CDR2 from the germline V gene are MNHEY and SVGAGI. The CDR3 DNA reads as TGTGCCAGCATACCGGCGCTTATGAACACTGAAGCTTTCTTT. Translated, it gives CASIPALMNTEAFF.

The chain recombines TRBV9 with TRBJ2-4, with a tentative D call TRBD1 (6 bases). The CDR3 spans 16 residues. Germline lookup yields CDR1 SGDLS and CDR2 YYNGEE. The V gene lost 4 bases and the J gene lost 0 bases, with 14 bases spanning the gap. In nucleotides, the CDR3 is TGTGCCAGCAGCCCAGGACAGAAACTAGCCAAAAACATTCAGTACTTC. This sequence encodes CASSPGQKLAKNIQYF.

This rearrangement joins TRBV18 to TRBJ1-1; 9 positions match TRBD1. With V trimmed by 3 bases and J by 2 bases, 7 bases remained unmatched. This CDR3 comprises 16 residues. Germline-derived CDR1 and CDR2 are KGHSH and LQKENI. Written as DNA, the CDR3 is TGTGCCAGCTCACCGCGGACAGGGGCGGATAACACTGAAGCTTTCTTT. Translated, it gives CASSPRTGADNTEAFF.

As for this clone: This sample also contains other DNA sequences that code for the same CDR3. The chain carries TRBV3-1 (or the pseudogene TRBV3-2) and TRBJ2-7; D is unresolved. This CDR3 spans 12 amino acids. V was trimmed by 0 bases and J by 4 bases, leaving 4 bases between them. The germline gives CDR1 LGHDT, CDR2 YNNKEL (reference sequence). The CDR3 coding sequence is TGTGCCAGCAGCCAAGACTCTTACGAGCAGTACTTC. Protein product: CASSQDSYEQYF.

J is TRBJ1-2 and V is TRBV3-1 (or the pseudogene TRBV3-2), with 12 bases fitting TRBD1. The J segment lost 4 bases and the V segment lost 1 base, leaving 19 bases of the junction unmatched. Per the germline V gene, CDR1 is LGHDT and CDR2 is YNNKEL (reference sequence). This CDR3 has 21 residues. CDR3 in DNA: TGTGCCAGCAGCCAAGGTCCCGGGACAGGGGGCTTTGTTCCGACTATCTATGGCTACACCTTC. This codes for CASSQGPGTGGFVPTIYGYTF.